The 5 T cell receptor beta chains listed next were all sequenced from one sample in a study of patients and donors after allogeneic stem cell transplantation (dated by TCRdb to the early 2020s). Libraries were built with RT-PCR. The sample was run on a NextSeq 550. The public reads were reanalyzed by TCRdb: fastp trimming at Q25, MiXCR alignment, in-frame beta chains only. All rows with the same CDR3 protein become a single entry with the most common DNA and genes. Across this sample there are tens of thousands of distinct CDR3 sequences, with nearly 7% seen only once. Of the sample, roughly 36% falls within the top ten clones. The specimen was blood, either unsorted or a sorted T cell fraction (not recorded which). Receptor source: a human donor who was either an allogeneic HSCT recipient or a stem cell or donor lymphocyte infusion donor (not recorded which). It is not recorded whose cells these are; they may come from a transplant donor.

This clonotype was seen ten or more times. CDR3 loop: CAISDGGSTDTQYF. The CDR3 coding sequence is TGTGCCATCAGTGATGGCGGGAGCACAGATACGCAGTATTTT. The chain uses TRBV10-3 and TRBJ2-3, with D tentatively TRBD2 (5 bases). Per germline, CDR1 ENHRY and CDR2 SYGVKD. V dropped 3 bases and J dropped 0 bases, with 7 bases sitting between them. This CDR3 is built from 14 residues.

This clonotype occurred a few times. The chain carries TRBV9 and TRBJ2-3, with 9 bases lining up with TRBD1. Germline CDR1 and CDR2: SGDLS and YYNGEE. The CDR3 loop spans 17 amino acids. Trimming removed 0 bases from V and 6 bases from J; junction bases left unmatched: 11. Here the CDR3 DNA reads TGTGCCAGCAGCGTAGCTATAGTCGGGACAGGGTTGGATACGCAGTATTTT. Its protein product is CASSVAIVGTGLDTQYF.

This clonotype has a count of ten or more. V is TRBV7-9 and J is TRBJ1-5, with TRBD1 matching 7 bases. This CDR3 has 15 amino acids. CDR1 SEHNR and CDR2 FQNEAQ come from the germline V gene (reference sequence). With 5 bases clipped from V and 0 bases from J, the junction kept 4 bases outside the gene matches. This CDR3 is CASSRTGYSNQPQHF. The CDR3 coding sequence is TGTGCCAGCAGCAGGACAGGTTATAGCAATCAGCCCCAGCATTTT.

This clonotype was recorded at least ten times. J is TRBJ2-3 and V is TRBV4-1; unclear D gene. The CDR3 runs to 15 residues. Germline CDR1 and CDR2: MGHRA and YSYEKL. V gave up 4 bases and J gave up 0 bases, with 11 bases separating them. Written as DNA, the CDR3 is TGCGCCAGCAGCCCATTTAAGCATAGCACAGATACGCAGTATTTT. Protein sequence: CASSPFKHSTDTQYF.

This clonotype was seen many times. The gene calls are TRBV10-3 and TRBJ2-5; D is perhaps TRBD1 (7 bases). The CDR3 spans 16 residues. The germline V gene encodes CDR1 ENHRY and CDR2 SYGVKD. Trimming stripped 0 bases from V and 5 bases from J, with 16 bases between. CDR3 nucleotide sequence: TGTGCCATCAGTGAGTCGACAGGGACTGGCCGGGAGACCCAGTACTTC. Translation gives CAISESTGTGRETQYF.